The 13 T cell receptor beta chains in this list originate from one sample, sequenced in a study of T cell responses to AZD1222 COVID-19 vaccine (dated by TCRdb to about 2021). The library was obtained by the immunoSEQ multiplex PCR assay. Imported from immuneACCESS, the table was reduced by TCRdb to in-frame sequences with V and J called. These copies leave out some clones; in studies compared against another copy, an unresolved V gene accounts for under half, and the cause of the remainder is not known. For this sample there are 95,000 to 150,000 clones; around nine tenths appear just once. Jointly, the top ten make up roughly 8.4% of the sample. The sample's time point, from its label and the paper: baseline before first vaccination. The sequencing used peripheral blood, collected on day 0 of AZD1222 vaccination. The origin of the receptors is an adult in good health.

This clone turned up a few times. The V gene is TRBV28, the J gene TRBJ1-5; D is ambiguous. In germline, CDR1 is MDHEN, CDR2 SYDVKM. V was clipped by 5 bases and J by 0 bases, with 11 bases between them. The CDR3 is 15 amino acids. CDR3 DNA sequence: TGTGCCAGCAGTAAACCGGACGGTAGCAATCAGCCCCAGCATTTT. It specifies CASSKPDGSNQPQHF. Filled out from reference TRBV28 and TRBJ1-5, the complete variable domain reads DVKVTQSSRYLVKRTGEKVFLECVQDMDHENMFWYRQDPGLGLRLIYFSYDVKMKEKGDIPEGYSVSREKKERFSLILESASTNQTSMYLCASSKPDGSNQPQHFGDGTRLSIL.

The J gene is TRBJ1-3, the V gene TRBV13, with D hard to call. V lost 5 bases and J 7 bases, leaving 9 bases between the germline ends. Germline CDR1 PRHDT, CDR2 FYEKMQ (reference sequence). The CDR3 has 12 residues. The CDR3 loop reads CASSPRRNTIYF. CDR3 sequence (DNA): TGTGCCAGCAGCCCCCGTAGGAACACCATATATTTT.

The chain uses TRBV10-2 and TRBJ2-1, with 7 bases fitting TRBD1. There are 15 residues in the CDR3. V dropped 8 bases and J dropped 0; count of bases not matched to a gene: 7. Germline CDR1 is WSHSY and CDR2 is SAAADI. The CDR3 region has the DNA TGCGCCAGCCGCCGCCGGACAGGCTCCTACAATGAGCAGTTCTTC. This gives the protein CASRRRTGSYNEQFF.

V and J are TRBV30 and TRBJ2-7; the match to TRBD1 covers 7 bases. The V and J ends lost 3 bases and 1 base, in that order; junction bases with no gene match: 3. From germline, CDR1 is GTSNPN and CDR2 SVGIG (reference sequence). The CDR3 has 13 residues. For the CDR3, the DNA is TGTGCCTGGAGCGGACAGGCATCCTACGAGCAGTACTTC. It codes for CAWSGQASYEQYF.

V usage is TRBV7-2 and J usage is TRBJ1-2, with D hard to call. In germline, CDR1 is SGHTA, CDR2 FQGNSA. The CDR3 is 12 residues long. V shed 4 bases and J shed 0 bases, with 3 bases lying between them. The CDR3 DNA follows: TGTGCCAGCAGCTCCACTAACTATGGCTACACCTTC. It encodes CASSSTNYGYTF.

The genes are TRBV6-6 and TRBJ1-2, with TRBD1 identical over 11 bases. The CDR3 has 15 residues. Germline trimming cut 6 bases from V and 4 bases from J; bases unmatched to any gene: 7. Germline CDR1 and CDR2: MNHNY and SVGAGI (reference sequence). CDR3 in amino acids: CASRIGTGGLYGYTF. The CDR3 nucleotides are TGTGCCAGCAGAATCGGGACAGGGGGACTCTATGGCTACACCTTC.

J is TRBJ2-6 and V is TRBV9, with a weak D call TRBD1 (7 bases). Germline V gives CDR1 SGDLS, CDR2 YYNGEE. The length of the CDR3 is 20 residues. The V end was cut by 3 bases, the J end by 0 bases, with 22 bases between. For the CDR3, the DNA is TGTGCCAGCAGCGCCCCCAAGTGGGCAGGGGGGCTCTCTGGGGCCAACGTCCTGACTTTC. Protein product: CASSAPKWAGGLSGANVLTF. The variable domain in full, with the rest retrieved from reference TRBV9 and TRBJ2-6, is DSGVTQTPKHLITATGQRVTLRCSPRSGDLSVYWYQQSLDQGLQFLIQYYNGEERAKGNILERFSAQQFPDLHSELNLSSLELGDSALYFCASSAPKWAGGLSGANVLTFGAGSRLTVL.

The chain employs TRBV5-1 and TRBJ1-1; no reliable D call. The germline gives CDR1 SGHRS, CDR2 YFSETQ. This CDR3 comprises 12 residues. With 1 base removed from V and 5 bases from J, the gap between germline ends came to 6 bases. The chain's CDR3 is CASSLSSTEAFF. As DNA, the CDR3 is TGCGCCAGCAGCTTGTCATCTACTGAAGCTTTCTTT.

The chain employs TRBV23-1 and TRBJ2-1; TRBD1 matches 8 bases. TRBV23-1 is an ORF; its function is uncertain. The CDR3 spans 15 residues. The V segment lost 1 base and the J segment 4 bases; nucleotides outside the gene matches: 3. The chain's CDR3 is CASSQCHRGYNEQFF. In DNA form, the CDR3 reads TGCGCCAGCAGTCAATGCCACAGGGGGTACAATGAGCAGTTCTTC.

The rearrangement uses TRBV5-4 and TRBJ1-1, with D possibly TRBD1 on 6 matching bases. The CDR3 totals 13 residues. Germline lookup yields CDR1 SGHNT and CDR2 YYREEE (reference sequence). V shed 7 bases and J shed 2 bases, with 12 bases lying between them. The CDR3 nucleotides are TGTGCCAGCTTCGGACAGCCAAACACTGAAGCTTTCTTT. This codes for CASFGQPNTEAFF.

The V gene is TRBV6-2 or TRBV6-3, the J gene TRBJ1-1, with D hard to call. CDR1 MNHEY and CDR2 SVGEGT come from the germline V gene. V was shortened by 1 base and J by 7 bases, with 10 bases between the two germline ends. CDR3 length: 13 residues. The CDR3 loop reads CASSYWEEGEAFF. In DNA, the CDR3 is TGTGCCAGCAGTTACTGGGAGGAGGGTGAAGCTTTCTTT.

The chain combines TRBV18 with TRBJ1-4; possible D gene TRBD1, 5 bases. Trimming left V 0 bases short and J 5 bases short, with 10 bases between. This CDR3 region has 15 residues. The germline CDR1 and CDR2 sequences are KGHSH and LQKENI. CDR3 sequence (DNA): TGTGCCAGCTCACCACCTGGGGGGTGGAATGAAAAACTGTTTTTT. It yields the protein CASSPPGGWNEKLFF. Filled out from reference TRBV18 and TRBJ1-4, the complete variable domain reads NAGVMQNPRHLVRRRGQEARLRCSPMKGHSHVYWYRQLPEEGLKFMVYLQKENIIDESGMPKERFSAEFPKEGPSILRIQQVVRGDSAAYFCASSPPGGWNEKLFFGSGTQLSVL.

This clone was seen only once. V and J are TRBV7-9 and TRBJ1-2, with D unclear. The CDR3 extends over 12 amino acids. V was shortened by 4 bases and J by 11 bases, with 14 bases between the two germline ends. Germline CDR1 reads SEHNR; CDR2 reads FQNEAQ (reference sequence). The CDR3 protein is CASSSSTWAYTF. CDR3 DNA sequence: TGTGCCAGCAGCTCCTCCACGTGGGCTTACACCTTC.